Shown below are 18 T cell receptor beta chains from a single sample sequenced in a study of T-cell memory formation after mild COVID-19. From the 5' RACE reads, TCRdb called clonotypes with MiXCR, one entry per CDR3 protein. Among approximately 190,000 distinct CDR3 sequences, 18% were seen once, and the ten largest hold roughly 2.3%. What was sequenced was PBMCs or a T cell subset sorted from them (not recorded which). The receptors originated from an adult woman who had mild COVID-19 (a few samples of this study predate the infection). Cell type and time point are not known.

This chain joins TRBV14 and TRBJ1-2, with D maybe TRBD1 (5 bases). V dropped 5 bases and J dropped 4 bases, with 14 bases sitting between them. The CDR3 runs to 14 residues. CDR1 and CDR2 from the germline V gene are SGHDN and FVKESK. The chain's CDR3 is CASSSLDKLYGYTF. The CDR3 DNA reads as TGTGCCAGCAGCTCACTGGACAAGCTCTATGGCTACACCTTC. Full variable domain (outside the CDR3, taken from reference TRBV14 and TRBJ1-2): EAGVTQFPSHSVIEKGQTVTLRCDPISGHDNLYWYRRVMGKEIKFLLHFVKESKQDESGMPNNRFLAERTGGTYSTLKVQPAELEDSGVYFCASSSLDKLYGYTFGSGTRLTVV.

This sequence joins TRBV3-1 and TRBJ2-7; no firm D call. V gave up 4 bases and J gave up 10 bases, with 17 bases separating them. The CDR3 has 13 amino acids. Germline CDR1 LGHDT, CDR2 YNNKEL (reference sequence). CDR3 bases: TGTGCCAGCAGCCTGCCGGCCGGTGGAGACCAGTACTTC. This gives the protein CASSLPAGGDQYF.

This clonotype was picked up a small number of times. The chain uses TRBV14 and TRBJ2-7; 8 bases align to TRBD2. This CDR3 has 14 residues. Germline V lookup: CDR1 SGHDN, CDR2 FVKESK. V lost 4 bases, J lost 3 bases, and 5 bases stayed unmatched. CDR3 DNA sequence: TGTGCCAGCAGCCCTGGACTAGCCCACTACGAGCAGTACTTC. This encodes CASSPGLAHYEQYF.

Only a few counts were recorded for this clonotype. The rearrangement links TRBV7-2 to TRBJ1-1; D gene ambiguous. CDR3 length equals 13 residues. With 5 bases removed from V and 1 base from J, the gap between germline ends came to 8 bases. CDR1 is SGHTA, CDR2 FQGNSA, per germline. The CDR3 coding sequence is TGTGCCAGCAGCCCTAGACAGAACACTGAAGCTTTCTTT. As protein: CASSPRQNTEAFF.

The rearrangement joins TRBV24-1 to TRBJ1-2; 8 bases match TRBD1. Germline loops: CDR1 KGHDR, CDR2 SFDVKD. The CDR3 spans 14 residues. Germline trimming cut 3 bases from V and 3 bases from J; bases unmatched to any gene: 2. CDR3 sequence reads: CATSDNRGDYGYTF. For the CDR3, the DNA is TGTGCCACCAGTGATAACAGGGGGGACTATGGCTACACCTTC.

The chain employs TRBV5-1 and TRBJ1-2, with no clear D. CDR1 and CDR2 (germline): SGHRS, YFSETQ. CDR3 length: 11 amino acids. V lost 0 bases to trimming and J lost 14 bases, with 11 bases between them. The CDR3 loop is CASSLDAMQTF. Written as DNA, the CDR3 is TGCGCCAGCAGCTTGGACGCCATGCAGACCTTC.

The sample holds a few counts of this clonotype. This chain links TRBV3-1 with TRBJ2-2; 8 bases align to TRBD1. J lost 3 bases, V lost 5 bases, and 8 bases had no gene match. CDR3 size: 16 residues. CDR1 LGHDT and CDR2 YNNKEL come from the germline V gene (reference sequence). This CDR3 is CASSKQGARYTGELFF. The CDR3 DNA reads TGTGCCAGCAGCAAGCAGGGGGCGCGTTACACCGGGGAGCTGTTTTTT.

The chain recombines TRBV29-1 with TRBJ2-1; TRBD1 or TRBD2 may be the D gene (5 bases each). The V gene lost 7 bases and the J gene lost 6 bases, with 22 bases spanning the gap. The CDR3 has 15 amino acids. Germline CDR1 is SQVTM and CDR2 is ANQGSEA. The CDR3 DNA sequence: TGCAGCGCCCCAAAAGGTCTGGGGGTCTCCAATGAGCAGTTCTTC. Translated, it gives CSAPKGLGVSNEQFF.

The V call is TRBV30, the J call TRBJ1-2; no clear D gene. The CDR3 runs to 13 residues. Trimming left V 0 bases short and J 6 bases short, with 11 bases between. Germline values: CDR1 GTSNPN, CDR2 SVGIG (reference sequence). The CDR3 DNA reads as TGTGCCTGGAGTGTAAATGGGCGACATGGCTACACCTTC. Its translation: CAWSVNGRHGYTF.

This chain joins TRBV25-1 and TRBJ1-6; no firm D call. V was cut by 4 bases and J by 7 bases, with 8 bases left in between. Germline V gene data show CDR1 as MGHDK and CDR2 as SYGVNS. The CDR3 spans 13 residues. The CDR3 spells CASSGQSNSPLHF. The DNA for the CDR3 is TGTGCCAGCAGTGGTCAGTCAAATTCACCCCTCCACTTT.

The chain combines TRBV6-5 with TRBJ1-2, with D perhaps matching TRBD1 (5 bases). The germline V gene encodes CDR1 MNHEY and CDR2 SVGAGI. There are 13 residues in the CDR3. The germline V and J ends were trimmed by 3 bases and 5 bases, with 10 bases remaining between them. Here the CDR3 reads CASSYGAIYGYTF. Here the CDR3 DNA reads TGTGCCAGCAGTTATGGGGCCATTTATGGCTACACCTTC.

V and J are TRBV10-3 and TRBJ2-5, with 10 bases aligning to TRBD2. With 4 bases clipped from V and 1 base from J, the junction kept 6 bases outside the gene matches. The CDR3 covers 16 residues. Germline lookup yields CDR1 ENHRY and CDR2 SYGVKD. In nucleotides, the CDR3 is TGTGCCATCAGTGGATCCGGGACTAGCGTCCAAGAGACCCAGTACTTC. As protein: CAISGSGTSVQETQYF.

In its sample, this clonotype was seen a few times. V is TRBV5-1 and J is TRBJ1-1; D is possibly TRBD1 (5 bases). Trimming left V 0 bases short and J 4 bases short, with 13 bases between. This CDR3 is built from 15 residues. Germline CDR1 reads SGHRS; CDR2 reads YFSETQ. The chain's CDR3 is CASSLAGSDGTEAFF. In DNA, the CDR3 is TGCGCCAGCAGCTTGGCAGGGTCCGATGGCACTGAAGCTTTCTTT.

The table lists this clonotype with a few counts. The chain links TRBV5-1 to TRBJ2-7, with a tentative D call TRBD2 (6 bases). Trimming removed 1 base from V and 3 bases from J, with 14 bases in between. CDR1 SGHRS and CDR2 YFSETQ come from the germline V gene. This CDR3 region has 15 residues. This chain's CDR3 is CASSLFAGSGYEQYF. As DNA, the CDR3 is TGCGCCAGCAGCTTGTTTGCGGGGTCGGGCTACGAGCAGTACTTC.

J is TRBJ1-6 and V is TRBV6-5; D not resolved. CDR3 length equals 14 residues. Trimming pared 5 bases from V and 7 bases from J, leaving 12 bases between. Germline V lookup: CDR1 MNHEY, CDR2 SVGAGI. The CDR3 region is CASSRSGLNSPLHF. CDR3 nucleotide sequence: TGTGCCAGCAGTAGGTCGGGTCTGAATTCACCCCTCCACTTT.

This clonotype appeared a few times. The chain combines TRBV20-1 with TRBJ2-3; tentatively, D is TRBD1 or TRBD2 (5 bases each). Germline CDR1 DFQATT, CDR2 SNEGSKA (reference sequence). The CDR3 has 14 residues. V was cut by 4 bases and J by 2 bases, with 13 bases left in between. The CDR3 nucleotides are TGCAGTGCTACACCGGGACCCAACACAGATACGCAGTATTTT. This translates into CSATPGPNTDTQYF.

A few counts support this clonotype. This rearrangement joins TRBV29-1 to TRBJ2-6; D not certain. Deletions cut 6 bases from V and 4 bases from J, with 13 bases between. The CDR3 length is 14 residues. Per the germline V gene, CDR1 is SQVTM and CDR2 is ANQGSEA. The CDR3, as DNA: TGCAGCGTCGAACCCCTGGCGGGGGCCAACGTCCTGACTTTC. Amino acid sequence: CSVEPLAGANVLTF.

This clonotype was seen a handful of times. The rearrangement links TRBV12-3 or TRBV12-4 to TRBJ2-4; D remains unclear. This CDR3 is 11 amino acids long. Trimming shortened V by 8 bases and J by 7 bases, and 9 bases separated the two germline ends. For the CDR3, the DNA is TGTGCCAGCGGGCGGTCGAACATTCAGTACTTC. This encodes CASGRSNIQYF.